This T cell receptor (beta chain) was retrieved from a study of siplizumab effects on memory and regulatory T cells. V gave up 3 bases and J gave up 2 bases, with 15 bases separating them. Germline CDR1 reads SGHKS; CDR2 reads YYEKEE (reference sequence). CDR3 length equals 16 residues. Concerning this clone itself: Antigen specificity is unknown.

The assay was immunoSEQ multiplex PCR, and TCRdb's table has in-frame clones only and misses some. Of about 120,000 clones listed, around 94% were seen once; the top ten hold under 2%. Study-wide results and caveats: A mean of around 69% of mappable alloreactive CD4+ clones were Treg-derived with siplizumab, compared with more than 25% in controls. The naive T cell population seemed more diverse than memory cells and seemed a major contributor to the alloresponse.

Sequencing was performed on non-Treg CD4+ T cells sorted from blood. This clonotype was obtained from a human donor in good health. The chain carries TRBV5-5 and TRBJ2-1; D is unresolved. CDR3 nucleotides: TGTGCCAGCAGCTCATTTGGGGAACGGACCTACAATGAGCAGTTCTTC. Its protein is CASSSFGERTYNEQFF.